The 25 T cell receptor beta chains below were found in one sample sequenced in a study of T cells in localized non-small cell lung cancer. Sequencing was performed with immunoSEQ multiplex PCR; in TCRdb, only in-frame clones are kept and a portion is missing. The sample includes about 21,000 clones, approximately 88% seen only once; the top ten take 25% to 35%. This material consisted of peripheral blood mononuclear cells, taken before any cancer treatment. Every receptor here comes from a male donor at least 60 years old with stage II lung adenocarcinoma.

A note on this clone: The junction departs from germline at one end; a sequencing error may be responsible. This sequence joins TRBV5-1 and TRBJ2-1; 11 bases map to TRBD2. This CDR3 comprises 14 residues. Germline CDR1 SGHRS, CDR2 YFSETQ. CDR3 region: CASSSGLAEGERFF. The CDR3 bases are TGCGCCAGCAGCTCGGGACTAGCGGAGGGAGAGCGGTTCTTC.

The chain carries TRBV5-5 and TRBJ1-5; 9 bases are a match to TRBD1. The CDR3 runs to 15 residues. V lost 6 bases, J lost 5 bases, and 9 bases stayed unmatched. Per germline, CDR1 SGHKS and CDR2 YYEKEE (reference sequence). The CDR3 bases are TGTGCCAGCACCGCCACAGGGGGCCAGGATCAGCCCCAGCATTTT. It encodes CASTATGGQDQPQHF.

This chain links TRBV10-3 with TRBJ2-7, with D perhaps TRBD2 (5 bases). Germline V CDR1 and CDR2: ENHRY, SYGVKD. The CDR3 sequence is 14 residues long. V gave up 1 base and J gave up 2 bases, with 9 bases separating them. CDR3 in DNA: TGTGCCATCAGTGAGTATAGCGCGACCTACGAGCAGTACTTC. This encodes CAISEYSATYEQYF.

This chain connects TRBV7-2 to TRBJ2-5; possibly TRBD1 or TRBD2 for D (5 bases each). V lost 5 bases and J lost 6, with 16 bases in between. Germline CDR1 and CDR2: SGHTA and FQGNSA. CDR3 length equals 14 residues. DNA of the CDR3: TGTGCCAGCAGCCCAGGGACGATTGGGAAGACCCAGTACTTC. It encodes CASSPGTIGKTQYF. The whole variable domain, remainder taken from reference TRBV7-2 and TRBJ2-5, is GAGVSQSPSNKVTEKGKDVELRCDPISGHTALYWYRQSLGQGLEFLIYFQGNSAPDKSGLPSDRFSAERTGGSVSTLTIQRTQQEDSAVYLCASSPGTIGKTQYFGPGTRLLVL.

The chain carries TRBV11-2 and TRBJ2-1; D assignment may be TRBD1 or TRBD2 (6 bases each). The V end was cut by 0 bases, the J end by 2 bases, with 8 bases between. Germline loops: CDR1 SGHAT, CDR2 FQNNGV. This CDR3 contains 15 residues. The CDR3 is CASSLDRGPYNEQFF. The CDR3 nucleotides are TGTGCCAGCAGCTTAGATCGGGGGCCCTACAATGAGCAGTTCTTC.

This clone was seen once. V usage is TRBV7-3 and J usage is TRBJ1-1, with 7 bases aligning to TRBD1. The CDR3 is 15 amino acids. The J segment lost 0 bases and the V segment lost 5 bases, leaving 6 bases of the junction unmatched. Per germline, CDR1 SGHTA and CDR2 FQGTGA. Here the CDR3 DNA reads TGTGCCAGCAGCGCAGGGGGGTCCCTGAACACTGAAGCTTTCTTT. This gives the protein CASSAGGSLNTEAFF.

This chain connects TRBV7-9 to TRBJ1-5; D is perhaps TRBD1 (5 bases). The CDR3 has 14 residues. Germline CDR1 and CDR2: SEHNR and FQNEAQ (reference sequence). Deletions cut 0 bases from V and 11 bases from J, with 14 bases between. DNA for the CDR3: TGTGCCAGCAGCTTAGCCGGGGCCCAATCTACCCAGCATTTT. Its translation is CASSLAGAQSTQHF.

The V gene is TRBV7-9, the J gene TRBJ1-2, with a tentative D call TRBD1 (6 bases). The CDR3 spans 12 residues. The germline V gene has CDR1 SEHNR and CDR2 FQNEAQ (reference sequence). V lost 4 bases to trimming and J lost 7 bases, with 10 bases between them. The CDR3 nucleotides are TGTGCCAGCAGCTCAACAGGGTTTGGCTACACCTTC. It yields the protein CASSSTGFGYTF.

This clone has only one observation. The rearrangement joins TRBV29-1 to TRBJ1-1; possible D gene TRBD1, 5 bases. The CDR3 runs to 13 residues. Germline assignment: CDR1 SQVTM and CDR2 ANQGSEA. V lost 7 bases to trimming and J lost 0 bases, with 12 bases between them. The CDR3 sequence is CSAGAIMNTEAFF. CDR3 bases: TGCAGCGCTGGGGCCATCATGAACACTGAAGCTTTCTTT. Full variable domain (outside the CDR3, taken from reference TRBV29-1 and TRBJ1-1): SAVISQKPSRDICQRGTSLTIQCQVDSQVTMMFWYRQQPGQSLTLIATANQGSEATYESGFVIDKFPISRPNLTFSTLTVSNMSPEDSSIYLCSAGAIMNTEAFFGQGTRLTVV.

This chain connects TRBV6-1 to TRBJ1-2; possibly TRBD1 for D (5 bases). This CDR3 has 12 residues. Between the trimmed V and J ends, which lost 6 bases and 4 bases, there was a span of 9 bases. Germline V CDR1 and CDR2: MNHNS, SASEGT. The CDR3 DNA reads as TGTGCCAGCAGCGGGGGGGGCTATGGCTACACCTTC. Its protein is CASSGGGYGYTF.

This chain joins TRBV7-8 and TRBJ2-7; D gene uncertain. The length of the CDR3 is 14 residues. In germline, CDR1 is SGHVS, CDR2 FQNEAQ. The V end was cut by 1 base, the J end by 2 bases, with 9 bases between. The CDR3 region is CASSLEGSTYEQYF. The CDR3 coding sequence is TGTGCCAGCAGCTTAGAAGGTAGCACCTACGAGCAGTACTTC. Full variable domain (remainder filled in from reference TRBV7-8 and TRBJ2-7): GAGVSQSPRYKVAKRGQDVALRCDPISGHVSLFWYQQALGQGPEFLTYFQNEAQLDKSGLPSDRFFAERPEGSVSTLKIQRTQQEDSAVYLCASSLEGSTYEQYFGPGTRLTVT.

The genes are TRBV28 and TRBJ1-4, with 9 nucleotides matching TRBD1. The CDR3 has 16 amino acids. With 6 bases clipped from V and 11 bases from J, the junction kept 16 bases outside the gene matches. CDR1 MDHEN and CDR2 SYDVKM come from the germline V gene. The CDR3 nucleotides are TGTGCCAGCAGCACCCCCCGGGGGACAGGGTTAAGGAAACTGTTTTTT. This encodes CASSTPRGTGLRKLFF.

This clone was counted a single time. The rearrangement links TRBV7-6 to TRBJ2-1; 11 positions match TRBD2. Trimming removed 0 bases from V and 6 bases from J; junction bases left unmatched: 4. CDR3 length: 16 residues. Germline V gene sequence: CDR1 SGHVS, CDR2 FNYEAQ. The CDR3: CASSLASGRGANEQFF. The DNA of the CDR3 is TGTGCCAGCAGCTTAGCTAGCGGGAGGGGAGCCAATGAGCAGTTCTTC.

This clone was counted a few times. The chain employs TRBV28 and TRBJ1-2, with D perhaps matching TRBD1 (5 bases). The CDR3 extends over 11 amino acids. The germline CDR1 and CDR2 sequences are MDHEN and SYDVKM. V was shortened by 2 bases and J by 9 bases, with 7 bases between the two germline ends. As DNA, the CDR3 is TGTGCCAGCAGTTTAGCAGGGCGCTACACCTTC. It is translated as CASSLAGRYTF.

This chain links TRBV2 with TRBJ1-4, with 7 bases that match TRBD1. V lost 9 bases and J lost 8; bases outside the gene matches: 9. The CDR3 sequence is 13 residues long. The V gene's germline CDR1 is SNHLY and CDR2 FYNNEI. For the CDR3, the DNA is TGTGCCAGGGCGACAGGGAACGGCGAAAAACTGTTTTTT. This translates into CARATGNGEKLFF.

V gene TRBV4-1 combines with J gene TRBJ2-2; tentatively, D is TRBD1 (6 bases). CDR3 length: 15 residues. V lost 4 bases and J 6 bases, leaving 15 bases between the germline ends. Germline V lookup: CDR1 MGHRA, CDR2 YSYEKL. The CDR3 bases are TGCGCCAGCAGCCGGACACAGGGTTCGGCCGGGGAGCTGTTTTTT. It encodes CASSRTQGSAGELFF.

This rearrangement joins TRBV19 to TRBJ1-1; D not resolved. This CDR3 has 15 residues. The V and J ends lost 4 bases and 6 bases respectively, with 18 bases between them. Germline-derived CDR1 and CDR2 are LNHDA and SQIVND (reference sequence). The DNA for the CDR3 is TGTGCCAGTAGTACCCCCTGGGGAGGGAGCGCTGAAGCTTTCTTT. Translation gives CASSTPWGGSAEAFF.

The V call is TRBV5-1, the J call TRBJ1-1, with D unresolved. Germline assignment: CDR1 SGHRS and CDR2 YFSETQ. The CDR3 is made up of 11 amino acids. The germline V and J ends were trimmed by 3 bases and 6 bases, with 6 bases remaining between them. Written as DNA, the CDR3 is TGCGCCAGCAGCTCCGACGCTGAAGCTTTCTTT. This translates into CASSSDAEAFF.

V gene TRBV19 combines with J gene TRBJ2-5; the D is unclear. CDR3 length equals 13 residues. V dropped 5 bases and J dropped 5 bases, with 12 bases sitting between them. The V gene's germline CDR1 is LNHDA and CDR2 SQIVND (reference sequence). The CDR3, as DNA: TGTGCCAGTAGTCCCGGACGGATGGAGACCCAGTACTTC. Translated, it gives CASSPGRMETQYF. Filled out from reference TRBV19 and TRBJ2-5, the complete variable domain reads DGGITQSPKYLFRKEGQNVTLSCEQNLNHDAMYWYRQDPGQGLRLIYYSQIVNDFQKGDIAEGYSVSREKKESFPLTVTSAQKNPTAFYLCASSPGRMETQYFGPGTRLLVL.

The chain links TRBV18 to TRBJ2-1, with 9 bases matching TRBD2. The germline V gene encodes CDR1 KGHSH and CDR2 LQKENI. V lost 2 bases to trimming and J lost 7 bases; unmatched junction nucleotides: 0. The CDR3 sequence is 13 residues long. The CDR3 region is CASSPTSGNEQFF. The DNA of the CDR3 is TGTGCCAGCTCACCAACTAGCGGGAATGAGCAGTTCTTC. Together with reference TRBV18 and TRBJ2-1, the CDR3 gives the full variable domain: NAGVMQNPRHLVRRRGQEARLRCSPMKGHSHVYWYRQLPEEGLKFMVYLQKENIIDESGMPKERFSAEFPKEGPSILRIQQVVRGDSAAYFCASSPTSGNEQFFGPGTRLTVL.

The chain carries TRBV14 and TRBJ2-1, with 7 positions matching TRBD2. The CDR3 spans 15 residues. Unmatched junction bases numbered 7, after V lost 1 base and J lost 7 bases. CDR1 is SGHDN, CDR2 FVKESK, per germline. The CDR3 reads CASSQGDGGYNEQFF. The CDR3 region has the DNA TGTGCCAGCAGCCAAGGGGACGGGGGGTATAATGAGCAGTTCTTC.

The rearrangement uses TRBV6-1 and TRBJ2-7; D is perhaps TRBD1 (5 bases). Trimming took off 2 bases at V and 3 bases at J, with 11 bases between the two ends. This CDR3 contains 14 residues. Per the germline V gene, CDR1 is MNHNS and CDR2 is SASEGT. CDR3 in amino acids: CASSEPGISYEQYF. The CDR3 DNA reads TGTGCCAGCAGTGAACCAGGGATTAGCTACGAGCAGTACTTC.

The V call is TRBV6-5, the J call TRBJ2-7; D possibly corresponds to TRBD1 (7 bases). The length of the CDR3 is 15 residues. Germline CDR1 MNHEY, CDR2 SVGAGI. V lost 1 base and J lost 4, with 14 bases in between. CDR3 coding DNA: TGTGCCAGCAGTTACTACAGGGGAGGTGGATACGAGCAGTACTTC. Translating gives CASSYYRGGGYEQYF.

This chain joins TRBV28 and TRBJ2-7; D gene ambiguous. CDR1 and CDR2 (germline): MDHEN, SYDVKM. Trimming pared 5 bases from V and 5 bases from J, leaving 13 bases between. This CDR3 region has 13 residues. The CDR3 bases are TGTGCCAGCAGTCCAGGCCGCTCGGACGAGCAGTACTTC. Its protein product is CASSPGRSDEQYF.

This clone occurred once. The rearrangement links TRBV7-9 to TRBJ2-5; D tentatively reads TRBD1 or TRBD2 (5 bases each). Germline V CDR1 and CDR2: SEHNR, FQNEAQ (reference sequence). The V gene lost 4 bases and the J gene lost 5 bases, with 17 bases spanning the gap. This CDR3 spans 15 amino acids. DNA for the CDR3: TGTGCCAGCAGCTCCCGGGACCCCGAAGGGGAGACCCAGTACTTC. Its protein product is CASSSRDPEGETQYF. Filled out from reference TRBV7-9 and TRBJ2-5, the complete variable domain reads DTGVSQNPRHKITKRGQNVTFRCDPISEHNRLYWYRQTLGQGPEFLTYFQNEAQLEKSRLLSDRFSAERPKGSFSTLEIQRTEQGDSAMYLCASSSRDPEGETQYFGPGTRLLVL.